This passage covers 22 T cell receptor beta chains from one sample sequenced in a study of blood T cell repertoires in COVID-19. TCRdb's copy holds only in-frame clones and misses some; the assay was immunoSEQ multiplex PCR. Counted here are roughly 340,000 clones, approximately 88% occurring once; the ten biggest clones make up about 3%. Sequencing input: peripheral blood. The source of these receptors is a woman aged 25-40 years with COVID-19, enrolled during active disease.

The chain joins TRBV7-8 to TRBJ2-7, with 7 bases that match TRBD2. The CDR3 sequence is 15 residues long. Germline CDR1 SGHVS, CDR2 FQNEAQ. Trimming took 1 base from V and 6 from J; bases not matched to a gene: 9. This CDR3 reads CASSLGTERGGEQYV. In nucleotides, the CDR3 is TGTGCCAGCAGCTTAGGAACCGAGCGGGGCGGCGAGCAGTACGTC.

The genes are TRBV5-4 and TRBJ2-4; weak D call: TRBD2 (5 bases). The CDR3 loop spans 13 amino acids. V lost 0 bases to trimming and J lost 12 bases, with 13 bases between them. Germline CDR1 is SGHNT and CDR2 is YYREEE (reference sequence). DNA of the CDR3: TGTGCCAGCAGCTTGGATTCGGGGAGCGATCAGTACTTC. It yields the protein CASSLDSGSDQYF.

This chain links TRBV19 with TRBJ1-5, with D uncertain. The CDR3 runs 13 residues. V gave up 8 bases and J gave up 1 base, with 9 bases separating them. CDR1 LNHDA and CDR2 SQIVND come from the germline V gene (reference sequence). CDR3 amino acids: CASGRASNQPQHF. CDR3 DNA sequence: TGTGCCAGTGGCAGAGCGAGCAATCAGCCCCAGCATTTT.

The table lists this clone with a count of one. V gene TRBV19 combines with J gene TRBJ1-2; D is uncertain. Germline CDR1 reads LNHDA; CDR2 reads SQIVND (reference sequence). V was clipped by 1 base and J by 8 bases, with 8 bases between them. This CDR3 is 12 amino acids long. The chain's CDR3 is CASSIARGGYTF. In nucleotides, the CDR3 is TGTGCCAGTAGTATAGCTCGAGGAGGCTACACCTTC.

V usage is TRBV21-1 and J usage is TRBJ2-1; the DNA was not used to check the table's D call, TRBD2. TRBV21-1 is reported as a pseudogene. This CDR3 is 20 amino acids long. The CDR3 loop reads CASSKEAPSGRAGSYNEQFF. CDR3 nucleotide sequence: TGTGCCAGCAGCAAAGAGGCCCCTAGCGGGAGGGCCGGGTCCTACAATGAGCAGTTCTTC.

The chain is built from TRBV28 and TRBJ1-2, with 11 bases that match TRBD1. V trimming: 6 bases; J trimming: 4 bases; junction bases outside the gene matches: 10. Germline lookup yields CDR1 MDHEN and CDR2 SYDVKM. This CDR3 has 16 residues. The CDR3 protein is CASRTGQGDFSYGYTF. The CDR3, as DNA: TGTGCCAGCAGGACGGGACAGGGGGATTTTAGCTATGGCTACACCTTC.

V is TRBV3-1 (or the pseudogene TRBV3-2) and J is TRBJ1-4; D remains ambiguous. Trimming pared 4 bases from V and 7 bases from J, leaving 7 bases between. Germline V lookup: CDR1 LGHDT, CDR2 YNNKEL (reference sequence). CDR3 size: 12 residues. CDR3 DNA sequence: TGTGCCAGCAGCCGACAAAGTGAAAAACTGTTTTTT. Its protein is CASSRQSEKLFF.

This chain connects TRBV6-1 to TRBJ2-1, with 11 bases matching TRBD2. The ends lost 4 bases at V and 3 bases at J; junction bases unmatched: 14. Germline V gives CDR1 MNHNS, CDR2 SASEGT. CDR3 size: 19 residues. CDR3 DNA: TGTGCCAGCAGTGGTTCCCTGGTTAGCGGGGGGGCTTACTACAATGAGCAGTTCTTC. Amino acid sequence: CASSGSLVSGGAYYNEQFF.

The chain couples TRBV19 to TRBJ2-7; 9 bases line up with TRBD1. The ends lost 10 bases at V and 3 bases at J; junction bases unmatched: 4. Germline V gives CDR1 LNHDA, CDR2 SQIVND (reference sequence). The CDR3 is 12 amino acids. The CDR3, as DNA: TGTGCCACGGGACAGGGAGGCTACGAGCAGTACTTC. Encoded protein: CATGQGGYEQYF.

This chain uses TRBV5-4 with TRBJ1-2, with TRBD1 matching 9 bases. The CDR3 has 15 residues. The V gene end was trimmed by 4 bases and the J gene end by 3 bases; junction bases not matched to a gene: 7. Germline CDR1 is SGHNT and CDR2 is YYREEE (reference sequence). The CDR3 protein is CASSLNTGGDYGYTF. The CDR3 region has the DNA TGTGCCAGCAGCCTTAACACAGGGGGCGACTATGGCTACACCTTC.

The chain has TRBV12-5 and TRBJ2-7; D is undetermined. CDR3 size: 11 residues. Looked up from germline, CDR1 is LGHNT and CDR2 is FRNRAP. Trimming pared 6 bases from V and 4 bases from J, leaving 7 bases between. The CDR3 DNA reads TGTGCTAGTGGCCGCAGTTACGAGCAGTACGTC. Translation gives CASGRSYEQYV.

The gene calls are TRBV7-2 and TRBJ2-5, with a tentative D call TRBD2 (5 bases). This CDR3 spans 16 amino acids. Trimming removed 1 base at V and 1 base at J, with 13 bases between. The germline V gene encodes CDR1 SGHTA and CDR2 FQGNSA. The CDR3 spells CASSLGVGRIQETQYF. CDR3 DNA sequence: TGTGCCAGCAGCTTAGGGGTAGGGAGAATCCAAGAGACCCAGTACTTC. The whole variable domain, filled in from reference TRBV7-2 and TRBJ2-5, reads GAGVSQSPSNKVTEKGKDVELRCDPISGHTALYWYRQSLGQGLEFLIYFQGNSAPDKSGLPSDRFSAERTGGSVSTLTIQRTQQEDSAVYLCASSLGVGRIQETQYFGPGTRLLVL.

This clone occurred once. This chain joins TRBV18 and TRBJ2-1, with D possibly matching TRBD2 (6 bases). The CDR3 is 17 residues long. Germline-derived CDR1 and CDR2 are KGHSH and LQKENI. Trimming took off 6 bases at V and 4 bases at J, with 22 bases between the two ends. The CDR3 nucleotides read TGTGCCAGCTCCCTCACTCCCCGGAATAGCGGTTACAATGAGCAGTTCTTC. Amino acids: CASSLTPRNSGYNEQFF.

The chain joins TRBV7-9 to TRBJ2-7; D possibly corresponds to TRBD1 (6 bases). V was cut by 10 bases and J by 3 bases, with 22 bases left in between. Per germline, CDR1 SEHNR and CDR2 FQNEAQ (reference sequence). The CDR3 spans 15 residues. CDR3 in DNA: TGTGCCATCGACCTCAGAGGGCAGGGGTACTACGAGCAGTACGTC. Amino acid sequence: CAIDLRGQGYYEQYV.

The CDR3 DNA reads as TGTGCCAGCCACAGCGGGCTGAGCTCCTACGAGCAGTACTTC. It yields the protein CASHSGLSSYEQYF. The chain joins TRBV28 to TRBJ2-7, with a tentative D call TRBD2 (6 bases). This CDR3 has 14 residues. Trimming pared 8 bases from V and 0 bases from J, leaving 14 bases between. CDR1 and CDR2 (germline): MDHEN, SYDVKM.

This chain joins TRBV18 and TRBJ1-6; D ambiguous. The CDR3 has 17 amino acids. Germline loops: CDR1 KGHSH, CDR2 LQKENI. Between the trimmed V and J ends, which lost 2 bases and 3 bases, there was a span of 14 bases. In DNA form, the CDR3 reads TGTGCCAGCTCACCATTGAAACAGCAAATCTATAATTCACCCCTCCACTTT. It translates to CASSPLKQQIYNSPLHF. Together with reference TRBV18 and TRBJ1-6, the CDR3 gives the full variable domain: NAGVMQNPRHLVRRRGQEARLRCSPMKGHSHVYWYRQLPEEGLKFMVYLQKENIIDESGMPKERFSAEFPKEGPSILRIQQVVRGDSAAYFCASSPLKQQIYNSPLHFGNGTRLTVT.

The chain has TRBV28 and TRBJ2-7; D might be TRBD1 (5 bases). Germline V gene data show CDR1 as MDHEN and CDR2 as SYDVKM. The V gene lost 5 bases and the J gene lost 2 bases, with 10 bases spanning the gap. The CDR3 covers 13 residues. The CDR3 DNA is TGTGCCAGCAGTGAACCGGACACCTACGAGCAGTACGTC. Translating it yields CASSEPDTYEQYV.

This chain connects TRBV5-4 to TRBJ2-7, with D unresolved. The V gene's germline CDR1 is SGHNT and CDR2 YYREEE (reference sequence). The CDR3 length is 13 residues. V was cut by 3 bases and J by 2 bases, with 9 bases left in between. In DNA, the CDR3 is TGTGCCAGCAGCTCCACTCCCACCTACGAGCAGTACTTC. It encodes CASSSTPTYEQYF.

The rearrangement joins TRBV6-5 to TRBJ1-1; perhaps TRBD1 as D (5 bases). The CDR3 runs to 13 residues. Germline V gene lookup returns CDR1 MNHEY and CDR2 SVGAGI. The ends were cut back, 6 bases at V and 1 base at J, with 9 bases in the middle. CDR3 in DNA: TGTGCCAGCAGAACGGACAAGAACACTGAAGCTTTCTTT. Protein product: CASRTDKNTEAFF.

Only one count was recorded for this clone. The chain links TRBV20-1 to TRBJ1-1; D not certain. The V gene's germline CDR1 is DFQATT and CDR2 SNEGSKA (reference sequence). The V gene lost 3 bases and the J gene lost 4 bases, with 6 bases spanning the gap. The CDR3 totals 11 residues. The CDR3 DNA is TGCAGTGCTAGCCCGAGCACTGAAGCTTTCTTT. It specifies CSASPSTEAFF.

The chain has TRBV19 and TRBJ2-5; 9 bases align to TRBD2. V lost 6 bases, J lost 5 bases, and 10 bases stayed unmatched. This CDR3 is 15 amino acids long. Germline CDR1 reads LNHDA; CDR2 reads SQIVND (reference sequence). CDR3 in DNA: TGTGCCAGTAGGGGCGCGGGAGGGCCTTACGAGACCCAGTACTTC. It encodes CASRGAGGPYETQYF.

CDR3 sequence (DNA): TGTGCCAGCAGCGGCCCTTCGGGGGACAGGCGCAACTATGGCTACACCTTC. Its protein product is CASSGPSGDRRNYGYTF. The chain recombines TRBV11-3 with TRBJ1-2; 8 bases fit TRBD1. The CDR3 is 17 residues long. Germline CDR1 reads SGHNT; CDR2 reads YENEEA. V was pared by 5 bases and J by 2 bases, with 13 bases of the junction left unmatched. Using reference TRBV11-3 and TRBJ1-2 for the parts outside the CDR3, the full variable domain is EAGVVQSPRYKIIEKKQPVAFWCNPISGHNTLYWYLQNLGQGPELLIRYENEEAVDDSQLPKDRFSAERLKGVDSTLKIQPAELGDSAVYLCASSGPSGDRRNYGYTFGSGTRLTVV.